These 15 T cell receptor beta chains were sequenced from one sample in a study of shared clonotypes between healthy human individuals. Measured with immunoSEQ multiplex PCR; TCRdb has only the in-frame clones, and not every one. The table records about 1,500,000 clones, 96% of them present only once. Sequencing was performed on naive CD4+ T cells sorted from blood. Described subset: CD45RA+ positively selected. The receptors were sampled from a man aged 25 to 40 in good health.

The chain combines TRBV11-3 with TRBJ2-1; perhaps TRBD1 as D (6 bases). The V gene's germline CDR1 is SGHNT and CDR2 YENEEA. This CDR3 spans 12 amino acids. V lost 1 base, J lost 12 bases, and 10 bases lay in between. CDR3 sequence: CASSLGQGSQFF. As DNA, the CDR3 is TGTGCCAGCAGCTTAGGGCAGGGGTCGCAGTTCTTC.

This clone appeared a single time. For the CDR3, the DNA is TGTGCCAGCAGCTTAGGGGACAGTGCTGGAAACACCATATATTTT. As protein: CASSLGDSAGNTIYF. The V gene is TRBV7-9, the J gene TRBJ1-3; 7 nucleotides agree with TRBD1. The junction had 2 bases not matched to a gene; V was cut back by 1 base and J by 2 bases. The CDR3 has 15 amino acids. Germline-derived CDR1 and CDR2 are SEHNR and FQNEAQ (reference sequence).

Worth noting for this clone: The sample holds other DNA sequences that translate to the same CDR3. The V call is TRBV11-2, the J call TRBJ2-7; D is undetermined. V was clipped by 1 base and J by 2 bases, with 6 bases between them. The germline CDR1 and CDR2 sequences are SGHAT and FQNNGV. This CDR3 comprises 13 residues. CDR3 amino acids: CASSLVQTYEQYF. Here the CDR3 DNA reads TGTGCCAGCAGCTTAGTTCAGACCTACGAGCAGTACTTC.

This clone was found once. The chain carries TRBV5-4 and TRBJ1-3; D may be TRBD1 (5 bases). Trimming removed 0 bases at V and 4 bases at J, with 11 bases between. There are 15 residues in the CDR3. Germline V CDR1 and CDR2: SGHNT, YYREEE (reference sequence). The CDR3 sequence is CASSLGGDRGNTIYF. The CDR3 bases are TGTGCCAGCAGCTTGGGTGGGGACCGAGGAAACACCATATATTTT.

The chain links TRBV28 to TRBJ1-1; a weak D match, TRBD1 (6 bases). The CDR3 runs 15 residues. Germline loops: CDR1 MDHEN, CDR2 SYDVKM. Trimming removed 6 bases from V and 0 bases from J, with 14 bases in between. The CDR3 DNA sequence: TGTGCCAGCAGCCAATCGACAGGAGTGAACACTGAAGCTTTCTTT. It encodes CASSQSTGVNTEAFF.

The V gene is TRBV18, the J gene TRBJ1-5; perhaps TRBD1 as D (5 bases). V lost 3 bases, J lost 3 bases, and 15 bases lay in between. Germline values: CDR1 KGHSH, CDR2 LQKENI. The CDR3 has 16 amino acids. This CDR3 is CASSPVGGTPNQPQHF. The CDR3 DNA is TGTGCCAGCTCACCTGTTGGGGGAACCCCCAATCAGCCCCAGCATTTT.

In regard to this clone: The sample holds other DNA sequences that translate to the same CDR3. V is TRBV5-1 and J is TRBJ2-7; 14 bases map to TRBD2. V lost 4 bases to trimming and J lost 3 bases; unmatched junction nucleotides: 0. Looked up from germline, CDR1 is SGHRS and CDR2 is YFSETQ. The CDR3 spans 14 residues. The CDR3 region has the DNA TGCGCCAGCAGCGGGACTAGCGGGAGCTACGAGCAGTACTTC. The encoded protein is CASSGTSGSYEQYF.

The chain couples TRBV10-2 to TRBJ2-1; TRBD2 aligns across 11 bases. CDR1 is WSHSY, CDR2 SAAADI, per germline. The trim removed 0 bases at V and 2 bases at J, leaving 6 bases unmatched. The CDR3 contains 18 residues. The CDR3 spells CASSESRPGLAAYNEQFF. The CDR3 DNA follows: TGCGCCAGCAGTGAGTCGAGGCCGGGACTAGCGGCCTACAATGAGCAGTTCTTC.

As regards this clone: Other DNA sequences in the same sample also yield this CDR3. J is TRBJ1-4 and V is TRBV5-4; D gene ambiguous. Germline V gene sequence: CDR1 SGHNT, CDR2 YYREEE (reference sequence). The CDR3 runs to 13 residues. V lost 0 bases and J lost 7, with 7 bases in between. CDR3 amino acids: CASSLGAGEKLFF. DNA for the CDR3: TGTGCCAGCAGCTTGGGGGCAGGTGAAAAACTGTTTTTT.

Concerning this clone itself: The sample holds other DNA sequences that translate to the same CDR3. V gene TRBV6-1 combines with J gene TRBJ2-3; TRBD2 agrees at 13 bases. In germline, CDR1 is MNHNS, CDR2 SASEGT. Trimming took 4 bases from V and 4 from J; bases not matched to a gene: 2. The CDR3 extends over 15 amino acids. CDR3 protein: CASSGLAGGPDTQYF. DNA of the CDR3: TGTGCCAGCAGTGGACTAGCGGGAGGCCCAGATACGCAGTATTTT.

This clone was counted once. The genes are TRBV7-9 and TRBJ2-3; D may match TRBD1 or TRBD2 (5 bases each). V was clipped by 8 bases and J by 2 bases, with 14 bases between them. The germline V gene has CDR1 SEHNR and CDR2 FQNEAQ (reference sequence). The length of the CDR3 is 14 residues. The CDR3 sequence is CASASRGATDTQYF. The CDR3 bases are TGTGCCAGCGCCTCCCGAGGGGCCACAGATACGCAGTATTTT. Based on the CDR3 plus reference TRBV7-9 and TRBJ2-3, the full variable domain is DTGVSQNPRHKITKRGQNVTFRCDPISEHNRLYWYRQTLGQGPEFLTYFQNEAQLEKSRLLSDRFSAERPKGSFSTLEIQRTEQGDSAMYLCASASRGATDTQYFGPGTRLTVL.

The gene calls are TRBV19 and TRBJ2-7; 7 nucleotides line up with TRBD1. The CDR3 is 14 amino acids. The germline CDR1 and CDR2 sequences are LNHDA and SQIVND (reference sequence). V gave up 9 bases and J gave up 0 bases; unmatched junction bases: 8. The CDR3 nucleotides are TGTGCCAGCAGAGGGACAGTCACCTCCTACGAGCAGTACTTC. The encoded protein is CASRGTVTSYEQYF.

The sample holds one count of this clone. The CDR3 nucleotides read TGTGCCAGCCGGGACAGGGGGCCTTACGAGCAGTACTTC. Residues: CASRDRGPYEQYF. The chain uses TRBV6-6 and TRBJ2-7; 12 bases match TRBD1. Trimming cost V 8 bases and J 4 bases; bases outside gene matches: 3. The CDR3 consists of 13 residues. CDR1 and CDR2 (germline): MNHNY, SVGAGI (reference sequence).

The chain uses TRBV7-6 and TRBJ2-7; tentatively, D is TRBD2 (5 bases). CDR3 length equals 15 residues. Germline loops: CDR1 SGHVS, CDR2 FNYEAQ. Trimming removed 3 bases at V and 7 bases at J, with 19 bases between. The CDR3 sequence: CASSLGKAAHGEQYF. CDR3 DNA sequence: TGTGCCAGCAGCTTGGGAAAAGCGGCCCATGGGGAGCAGTACTTC.

The genes are TRBV7-3 and TRBJ1-1; D remains ambiguous. The CDR3 runs 17 residues. The germline gives CDR1 SGHTA, CDR2 FQGTGA. V was shortened by 5 bases and J by 0 bases, with 19 bases between the two germline ends. In DNA form, the CDR3 reads TGTGCCAGCAGCCACTGGAACTGGGCCTACATGAACACTGAAGCTTTCTTT. This codes for CASSHWNWAYMNTEAFF.